This TCR beta chain emerged from a study of blood T cell repertoires in COVID-19. This clone was observed a single time. TCRdb's copy holds only in-frame clones and misses some; the assay was immunoSEQ multiplex PCR. The sample shows about 200,000 clones, 89% of them seen only once. Trimming cost V 6 bases and J 1 base, with 6 bases left between them. CDR1 is LNHDA and CDR2 is SQIVND in the germline V gene (reference sequence). This CDR3 comprises 13 residues. This receptor was obtained from a middle-aged woman with acute COVID-19. Sequencing was done on a sample of PBMCs or T cells enriched from blood (not recorded which). The rearrangement links TRBV19 to TRBJ1-4; TRBD1 might be the D (5 bases). The CDR3 bases are TGTGCCAGTAGACAGGAAACTAATGAAAAACTGTTTTTT. This codes for CASRQETNEKLFF.